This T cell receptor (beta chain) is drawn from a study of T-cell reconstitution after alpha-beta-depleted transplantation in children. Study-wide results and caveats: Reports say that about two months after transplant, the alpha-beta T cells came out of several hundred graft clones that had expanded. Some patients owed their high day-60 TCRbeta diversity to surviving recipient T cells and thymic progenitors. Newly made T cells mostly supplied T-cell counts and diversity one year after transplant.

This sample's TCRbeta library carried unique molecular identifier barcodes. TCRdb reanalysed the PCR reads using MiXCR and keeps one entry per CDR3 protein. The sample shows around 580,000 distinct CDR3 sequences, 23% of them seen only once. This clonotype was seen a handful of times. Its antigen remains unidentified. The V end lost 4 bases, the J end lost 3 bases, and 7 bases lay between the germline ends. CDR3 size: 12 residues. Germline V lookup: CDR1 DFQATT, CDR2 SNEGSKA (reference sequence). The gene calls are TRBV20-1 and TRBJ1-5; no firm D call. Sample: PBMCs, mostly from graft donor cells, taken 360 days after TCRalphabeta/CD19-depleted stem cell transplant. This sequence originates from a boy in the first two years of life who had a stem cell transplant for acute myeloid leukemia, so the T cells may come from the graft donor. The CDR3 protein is CSATRPNQPQHF. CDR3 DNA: TGCAGTGCTACCAGGCCCAATCAGCCCCAGCATTTT.